The clone carrying this T cell receptor beta chain was detected ten times or more. Its antigen is not identified. This entry belongs to a study of T cells in Graves' hyperthyroidism and ophthalmopathy. Graves' hyperthyroidism qualified as stable when ophthalmopathy did not progress within 18 months. The study excluded patients with uncontrolled infection, other autoimmune disease, pregnancy or lactation. An approximately 10 ml volume of fresh peripheral blood provided the PBMCs. Findings and limits, study-wide: Clonotypes that were expanded in thyroid above 0.001 mostly appeared in blood too.

TCR beta CDR3 region amplification was performed from RNA transcripts. HTBI primers were used for first-round RT-PCR of the TCR CDR3. TCRdb itself ran the multiplex PCR reads through MiXCR, one entry per CDR3 protein. The data hold approximately 410,000 distinct CDR3 sequences, with roughly an eighth observed a single time. V lost 7 bases and J lost 3, with 9 bases in between. In germline, CDR1 is SNHLY, CDR2 FYNNEI. CDR3 length: 12 amino acids. The chain links TRBV2 to TRBJ2-5; either TRBD1 or TRBD2 may fit D (5 bases each). Sequenced input: blood. The sequence derives from a woman aged 18-35 years with Graves' hyperthyroidism. CDR3 DNA: TGTGCCAGCACCGGGGACGAAGAGACCCAGTACTTC. Residues: CASTGDEETQYF.